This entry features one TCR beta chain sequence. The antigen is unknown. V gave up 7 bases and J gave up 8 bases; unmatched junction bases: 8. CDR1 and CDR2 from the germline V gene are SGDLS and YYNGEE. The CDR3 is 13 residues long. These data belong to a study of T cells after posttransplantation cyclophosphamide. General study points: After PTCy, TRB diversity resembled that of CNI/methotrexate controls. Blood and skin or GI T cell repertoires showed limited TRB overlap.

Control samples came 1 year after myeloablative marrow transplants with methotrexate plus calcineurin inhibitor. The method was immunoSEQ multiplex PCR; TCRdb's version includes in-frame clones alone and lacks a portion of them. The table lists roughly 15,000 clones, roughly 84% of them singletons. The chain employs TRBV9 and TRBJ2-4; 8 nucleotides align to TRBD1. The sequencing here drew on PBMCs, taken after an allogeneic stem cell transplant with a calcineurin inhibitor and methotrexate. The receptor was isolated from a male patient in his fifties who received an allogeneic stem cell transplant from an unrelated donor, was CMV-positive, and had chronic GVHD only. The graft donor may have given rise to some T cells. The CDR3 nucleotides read TGTGCCAGCGCTGGGACAGGCGGCGACATTCAGTACTTC. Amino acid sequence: CASAGTGGDIQYF.